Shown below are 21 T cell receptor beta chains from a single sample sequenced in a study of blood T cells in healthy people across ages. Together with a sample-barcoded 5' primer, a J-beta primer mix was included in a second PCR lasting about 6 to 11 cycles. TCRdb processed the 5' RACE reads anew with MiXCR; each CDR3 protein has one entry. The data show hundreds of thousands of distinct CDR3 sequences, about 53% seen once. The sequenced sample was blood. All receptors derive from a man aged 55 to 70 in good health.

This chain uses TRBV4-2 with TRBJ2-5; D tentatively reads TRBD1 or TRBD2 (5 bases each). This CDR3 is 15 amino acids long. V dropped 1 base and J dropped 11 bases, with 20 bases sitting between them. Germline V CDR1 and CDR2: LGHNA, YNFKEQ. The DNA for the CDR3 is TGTGCCAGCAGCCAAGTCGGGGCTGGGGCCAATGAGCAGTACTTC. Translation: CASSQVGAGANEQYF.

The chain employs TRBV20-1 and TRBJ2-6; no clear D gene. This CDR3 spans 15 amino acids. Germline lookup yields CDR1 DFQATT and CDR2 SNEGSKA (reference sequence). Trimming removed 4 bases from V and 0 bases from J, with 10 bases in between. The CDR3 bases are TGCAGTGCTATCACAGAAAACTCTGGGGCCAACGTCCTGACTTTC. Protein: CSAITENSGANVLTF.

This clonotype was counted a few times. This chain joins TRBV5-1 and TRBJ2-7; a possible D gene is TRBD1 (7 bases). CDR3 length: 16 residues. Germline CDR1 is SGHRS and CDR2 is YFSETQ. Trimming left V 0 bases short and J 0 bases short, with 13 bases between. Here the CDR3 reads CASSLESQGGSYEQYF. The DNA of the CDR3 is TGCGCCAGCAGCTTGGAGAGCCAGGGGGGCTCCTACGAGCAGTACTTC.

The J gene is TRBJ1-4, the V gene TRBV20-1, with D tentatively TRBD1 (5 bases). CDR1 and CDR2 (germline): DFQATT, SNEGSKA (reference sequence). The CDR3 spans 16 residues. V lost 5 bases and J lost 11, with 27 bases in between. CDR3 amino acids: CSALGSTGRMGDKLFF. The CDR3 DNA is TGCAGTGCTCTCGGATCCACGGGACGTATGGGTGACAAACTGTTTTTT.

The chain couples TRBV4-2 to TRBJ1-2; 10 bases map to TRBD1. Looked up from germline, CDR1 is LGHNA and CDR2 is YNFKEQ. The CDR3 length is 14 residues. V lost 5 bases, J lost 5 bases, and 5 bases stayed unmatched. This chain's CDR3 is CASSKDRGGYGYTF. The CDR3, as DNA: TGTGCCAGCAGCAAGGACAGGGGGGGATATGGCTACACCTTC.

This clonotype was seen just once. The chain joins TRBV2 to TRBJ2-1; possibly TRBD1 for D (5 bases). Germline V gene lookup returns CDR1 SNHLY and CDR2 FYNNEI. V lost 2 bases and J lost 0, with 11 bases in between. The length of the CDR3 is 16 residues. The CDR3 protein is CASSETGQGSYNEQFF. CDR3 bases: TGTGCCAGCAGTGAAACTGGGCAGGGCTCCTACAATGAGCAGTTCTTC.

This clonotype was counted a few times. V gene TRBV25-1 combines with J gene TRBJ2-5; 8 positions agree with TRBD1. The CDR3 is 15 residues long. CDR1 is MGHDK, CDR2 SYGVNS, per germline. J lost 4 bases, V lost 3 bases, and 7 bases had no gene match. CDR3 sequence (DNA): TGTGCCAGCAGTGACCCAGGACAGGGTGGAGAGACCCAGTACTTC. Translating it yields CASSDPGQGGETQYF.

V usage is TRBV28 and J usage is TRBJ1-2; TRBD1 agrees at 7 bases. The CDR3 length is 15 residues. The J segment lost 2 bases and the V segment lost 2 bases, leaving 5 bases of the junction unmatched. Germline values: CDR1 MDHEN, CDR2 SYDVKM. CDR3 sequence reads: CASSLPGQTNYGYTF. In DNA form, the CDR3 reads TGTGCCAGCAGTTTACCGGGACAGACAAACTATGGCTACACCTTC.

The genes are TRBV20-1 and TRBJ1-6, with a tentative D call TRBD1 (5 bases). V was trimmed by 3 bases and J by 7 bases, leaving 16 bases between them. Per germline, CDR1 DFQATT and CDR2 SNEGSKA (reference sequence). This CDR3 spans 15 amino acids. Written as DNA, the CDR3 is TGCAGTGCTAGCGGGGAGGGCGGGGGGAATTCACCCCTCCACTTT. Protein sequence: CSASGEGGGNSPLHF.

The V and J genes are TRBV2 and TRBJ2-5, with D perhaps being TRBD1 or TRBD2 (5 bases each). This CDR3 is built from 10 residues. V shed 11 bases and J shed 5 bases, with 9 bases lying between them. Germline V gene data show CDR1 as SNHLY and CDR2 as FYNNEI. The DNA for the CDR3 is TGTGCCTCTTGGGGGGAGACCCAGTACTTC. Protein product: CASWGETQYF.

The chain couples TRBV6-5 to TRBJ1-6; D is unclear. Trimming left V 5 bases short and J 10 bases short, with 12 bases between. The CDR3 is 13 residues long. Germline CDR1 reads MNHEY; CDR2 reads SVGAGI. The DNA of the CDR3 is TGTGCCAGCAGTCGAAACCAAGGCTCACCCCTCCACTTT. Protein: CASSRNQGSPLHF.

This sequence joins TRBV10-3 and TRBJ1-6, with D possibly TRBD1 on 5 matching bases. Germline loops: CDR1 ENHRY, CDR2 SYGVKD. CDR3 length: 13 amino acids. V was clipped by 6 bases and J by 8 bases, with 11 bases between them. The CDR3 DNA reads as TGTGCCATCAGCCTCGGGGGAGATTCACCCCTCCACTTT. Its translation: CAISLGGDSPLHF.

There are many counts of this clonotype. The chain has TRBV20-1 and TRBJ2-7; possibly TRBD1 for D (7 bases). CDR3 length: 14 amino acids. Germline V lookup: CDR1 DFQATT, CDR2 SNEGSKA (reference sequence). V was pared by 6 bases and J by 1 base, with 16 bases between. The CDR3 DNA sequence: TGCAGTGCCGGGGGACAGTCCTATTCCTACGAGCAGTACTTC. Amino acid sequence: CSAGGQSYSYEQYF.

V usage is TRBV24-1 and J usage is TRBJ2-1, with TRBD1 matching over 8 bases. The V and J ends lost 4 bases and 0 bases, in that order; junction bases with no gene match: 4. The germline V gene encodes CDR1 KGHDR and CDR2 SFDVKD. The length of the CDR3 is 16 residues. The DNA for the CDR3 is TGTGCCACCAGTGACGCGACAGGGGCCTCCTACAATGAGCAGTTCTTC. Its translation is CATSDATGASYNEQFF.

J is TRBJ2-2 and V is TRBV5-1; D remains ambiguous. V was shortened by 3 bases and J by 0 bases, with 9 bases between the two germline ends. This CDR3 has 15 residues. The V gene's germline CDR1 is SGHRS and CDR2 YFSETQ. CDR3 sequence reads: CASSWTVANTGELFF. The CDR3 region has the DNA TGCGCCAGCAGCTGGACGGTCGCGAACACCGGGGAGCTGTTTTTT.

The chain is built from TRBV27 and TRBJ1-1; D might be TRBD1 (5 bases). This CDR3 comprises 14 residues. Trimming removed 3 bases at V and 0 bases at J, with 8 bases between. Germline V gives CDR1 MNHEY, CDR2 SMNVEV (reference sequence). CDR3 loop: CASSLGHLNTEAFF. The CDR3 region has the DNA TGTGCCAGCAGTTTGGGGCACTTGAACACTGAAGCTTTCTTT.

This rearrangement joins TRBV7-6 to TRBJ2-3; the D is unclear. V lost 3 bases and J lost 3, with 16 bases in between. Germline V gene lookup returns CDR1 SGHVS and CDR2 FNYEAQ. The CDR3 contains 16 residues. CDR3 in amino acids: CASSFRGPSLTDTQYF. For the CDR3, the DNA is TGTGCCAGCAGCTTCCGTGGCCCCAGCTTGACAGATACGCAGTATTTT.

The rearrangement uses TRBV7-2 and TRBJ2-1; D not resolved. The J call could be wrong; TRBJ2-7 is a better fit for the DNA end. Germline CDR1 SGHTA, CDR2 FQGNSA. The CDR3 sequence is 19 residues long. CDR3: CASSLIGISHDISYNEQYF. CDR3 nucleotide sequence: TGTGCCAGCAGCTTAATAGGGATTAGCCACGACATCTCCTACAATGAGCAGTACTTC.

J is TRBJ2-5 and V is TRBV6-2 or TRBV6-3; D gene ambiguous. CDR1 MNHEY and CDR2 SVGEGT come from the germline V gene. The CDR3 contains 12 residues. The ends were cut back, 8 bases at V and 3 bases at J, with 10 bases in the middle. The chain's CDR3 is CASGQVKETQYF. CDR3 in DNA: TGTGCCAGCGGGCAGGTTAAAGAGACCCAGTACTTC.

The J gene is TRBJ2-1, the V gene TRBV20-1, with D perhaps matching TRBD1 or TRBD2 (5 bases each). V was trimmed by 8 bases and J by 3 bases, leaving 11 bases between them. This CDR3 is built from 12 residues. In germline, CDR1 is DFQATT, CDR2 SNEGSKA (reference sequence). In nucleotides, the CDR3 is TGCAGTTTATGGGGGAACTACAATGAGCAGTTCTTC. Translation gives CSLWGNYNEQFF.

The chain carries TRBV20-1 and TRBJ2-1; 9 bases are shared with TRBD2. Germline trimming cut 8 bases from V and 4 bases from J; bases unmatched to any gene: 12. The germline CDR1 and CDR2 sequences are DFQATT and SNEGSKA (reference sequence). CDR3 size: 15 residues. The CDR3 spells CSSYRSGGSYNEQFF. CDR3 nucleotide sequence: TGCAGTTCATACCGCAGCGGGGGGTCTTACAATGAGCAGTTCTTC.